The sequence of this T cell receptor (beta chain) was determined in a study of blood T cell repertoires in COVID-19. Participants came from fewer than 25 US areas, aged roughly 18 to 90 years. Grouping used clinical history reported by participants in a survey and questionnaire. Using immunoSEQ multiplex PCR, the repertoire was profiled, and TCRdb retains in-frame clones only, with some absent. In the table there are about 250,000 clones, around 89% of which are singletons. CDR3 size: 14 residues. CDR1 is LNHDA, CDR2 SQIVND, per germline (reference sequence). V dropped 9 bases and J dropped 0 bases, with 12 bases sitting between them.

The clonotype was recovered from a woman in her fifties or sixties who had recovered from COVID-19. The chain employs TRBV19 and TRBJ2-1; maybe TRBD2 (5 bases). Sequenced material: PBMCs or T cells enriched from blood (not recorded which). CDR3 sequence reads: CARRVIPSYNEQFF. CDR3 DNA: TGTGCCAGGAGGGTAATTCCCTCCTACAATGAGCAGTTCTTC.